The T cell receptor beta chain under discussion was sequenced for a study of CXCR3-negative and CXCR3-positive naive CD8 T cells. TRB cDNA libraries were made by UMI-labeled 5' RACE. Each CDR3 protein gets one entry in TCRdb, which reprocessed the 5' RACE reads and gives no DNA. The listing contains about 57,000 distinct CDR3 sequences. Germline V lookup: CDR1 SGHVS, CDR2 FNYEAQ. CDR3 length: 15 residues. About this clonotype: The antigen remains undetermined.

Study-wide findings and caveats: The study found more hydrophobic TRB CDR3s in CXCR3-positive naive cells than in CXCR3-negative naive cells.

This sequence originates from a human donor in good health. Some clones in this sample may be carry-over from other donors' samples. The chain joins TRBV7-6 to TRBJ2-5. Source material: naive CXCR3+ CD8+ T cells from blood. Subset meaning: CD45RO-CCR7+CD27+CD95- naive CD8+ T cells expressing CXCR3 (TNR3+). The CDR3 reads CASSPRRGNQETQYF.